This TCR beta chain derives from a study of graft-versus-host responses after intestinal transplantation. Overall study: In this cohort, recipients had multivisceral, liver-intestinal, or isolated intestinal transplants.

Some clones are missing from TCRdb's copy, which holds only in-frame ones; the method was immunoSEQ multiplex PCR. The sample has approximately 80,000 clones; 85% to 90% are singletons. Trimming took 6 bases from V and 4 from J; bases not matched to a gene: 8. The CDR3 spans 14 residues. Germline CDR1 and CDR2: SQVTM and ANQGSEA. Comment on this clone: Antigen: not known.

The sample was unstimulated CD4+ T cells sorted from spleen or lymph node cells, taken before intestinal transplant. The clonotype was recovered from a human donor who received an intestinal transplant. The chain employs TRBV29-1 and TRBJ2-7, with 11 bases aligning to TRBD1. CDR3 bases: TGCAGCGTCGCCATGGACAGGGGGCAATACGAGCAGTACTTC. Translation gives CSVAMDRGQYEQYF.